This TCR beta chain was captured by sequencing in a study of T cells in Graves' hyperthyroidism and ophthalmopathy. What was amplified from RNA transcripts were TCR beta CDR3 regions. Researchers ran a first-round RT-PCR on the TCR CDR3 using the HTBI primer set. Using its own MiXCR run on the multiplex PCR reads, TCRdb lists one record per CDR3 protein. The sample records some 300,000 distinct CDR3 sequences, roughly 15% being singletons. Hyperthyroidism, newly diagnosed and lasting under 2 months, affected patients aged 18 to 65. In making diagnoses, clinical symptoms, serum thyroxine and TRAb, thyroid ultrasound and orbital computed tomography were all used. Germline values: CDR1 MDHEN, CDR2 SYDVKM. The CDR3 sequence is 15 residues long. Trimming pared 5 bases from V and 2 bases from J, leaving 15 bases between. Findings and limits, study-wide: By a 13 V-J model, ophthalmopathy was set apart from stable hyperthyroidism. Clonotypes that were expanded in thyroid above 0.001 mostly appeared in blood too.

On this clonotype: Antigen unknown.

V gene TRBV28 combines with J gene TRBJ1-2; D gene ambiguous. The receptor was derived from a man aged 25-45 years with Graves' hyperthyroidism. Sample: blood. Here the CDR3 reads CASSNDDRPNYGYTF. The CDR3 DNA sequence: TGTGCCAGCAGTAATGATGACCGACCCAACTATGGCTACACCTTC.